What follows is one TCR beta chain and its context. This clone is a singleton in its sample. Its specific antigen is unknown. No per-base quality is available; no much larger clone lies one base away. Looking up the germline V gene yields CDR1 MNHNS and CDR2 SASEGT. V is trimmed back by 2 bases and J by 6 bases, and the junction contains 5 bases that no gene match accounts for. The CDR3 sequence holds 15 residues, the cysteine and phenylalanine included. Only the CDR3 DNA is retained, 45 bases long and in frame from the first base. This specimen belongs to a study of cytomegalovirus exposure and HLA in healthy donors (dated by TCRdb to 2016 to 2017). Regarding the study in general: In an earlier analysis of under 600 of the donors, about 270 Gb of sequence data and 90 million to 130 million unique TCR beta sequences from about 179 million T cells were reported. An early release that covered fewer than 750 HLA-typed donors contained 250 to 350 gigabases of sequencing data and around 80 million unique TCR sequences. Among the roughly 400 genotyped donors, under 90% belonged to the genetic ancestry cluster associated with self-reported Caucasian donors. The study aimed to test whether cataloging public T cell receptors could reveal signatures of past pathogen exposure. The study used immunosequencing to profile the T cell repertoires of approximately 650 subjects and linked those repertoires to cytomegalovirus serostatus. Along with the roughly 670-subject first cohort, a separate validation cohort of over 90 different subjects was used. To predict cytomegalovirus infection status, the study brought together high-throughput TCR immunosequencing, statistical association of individual TCRs with disease status, and machine learning. A later analysis re-analyzed previously published TCR beta repertoires from about 730 donors and added high-resolution HLA genotyping to study TCR occurrence patterns. Rather than using new phenotypic data, the later analysis identified candidate immune exposures from TCR beta sequences and from how often those sequences occurred across donors. In an earlier analysis of about 590 of the donors, high-throughput TCR beta sequencing was used to judge whether each TCR beta V gene segment behaved as functional or pseudogenic. Donor age, sex, ethnicity and CMV serostatus were collected together with the repertoire data. A later genetic analysis used genome-wide SNP genotypes for about three fifths of the roughly 700 donors, treating that subset as a discovery cohort. Every discovery cohort repertoire had been produced on one sequencing platform. HLA typing covered class I and class II loci at four-digit resolution. The number of typed donors differed by locus: 629-630 for A, B, C, DRB1 and DQB1; 522 for DQA1; about 600 for DPA1; and approximately 450 for DPB1. Several DR-DQ haplotypes were handled as single units for association and clustering because linkage in the cohort was strong. Among a few hundred genotyped donors of the cohort, an average of approximately 240,000 unique TCR beta nucleotide sequences were sequenced per donor, roughly a sixth of them non-productive.

Beyond this particular receptor, the publication reports: In a later genetic analysis, a missense DCLRE1C variant was associated with V-gene and J-gene trimming of TCR beta chains, and the association was replicated in an independent cohort. The earlier analysis of approximately 590 of the donors excluded approximately 17 rarely observed V segments, including chromosome 9 orphons, because counts were too low. Because some donors lacked HLA typing at each locus, the association tests relied only on the typed subset. A later analysis associated approximately 17,000 TCR beta sequences with specific HLA alleles at a false discovery rate of 0.05. A further reported finding was that TCR beta sequences accurately predicted the HLA-A and HLA-B alleles for most subjects in the first cohort. A later analysis found that TCR association rates varied across HLA loci, with DRB1 alleles showing the most associated TCRs and HLA-C alleles the fewest. Cytomegalovirus status was reported to be diagnosed by the classifier with high specificity and sensitivity in both the original and validation cohorts. Most TCR sequences were seen in very few donors, while some public TCRs were found in many individuals. The presence/absence analyses assumed that sequencing depth was roughly uniform across donors, and that assumption may not be true. A group of highly shared sequence variants was considered likely to be a technical artifact of the sequencing pipeline. In vitro tests confirmed that three of the cytomegalovirus-associated TCR beta chains recognize cytomegalovirus antigens. A later analysis found that most CMV-associated TCR beta chains appeared HLA-restricted, with HLA associations seemingly driven largely by CMV exposure. According to a later genetic analysis, donors in an Asian-associated ancestry cluster had fewer N-insertions in productive TCRs than the roughly 700-donor mean. In the study, some 180 TCR beta chains were listed as associated with cytomegalovirus. Correlated functional status among segregating V segments might be attributable to linkage disequilibrium, but an unknown experimental factor could not be ruled out. A later analysis found that HLA-associated TCR beta chains were more clonally expanded and had lower generation probabilities than equally common non-associated chains. CMV serostatus was the only immune exposure information available for the cohort. In this cohort, only TCR beta chains were sequenced, and detectable features were limited by the absence of alpha or paired-chain data. In an earlier analysis of about 540 of the donors, most TCR beta V segments were observed in productive rearrangements about 87% or about 30% of the time, broadly matching IMGT annotations. When HLA alleles, especially DR and DQ, strongly co-occurred, TCR associations were difficult to assign to individual alleles. Some IMGT-functional V segments, including TRBV6-2 and TRBV6-3, could not be distinguished by the 87-base-pair reads and were therefore excluded. Several of the top co-occurrence clusters appeared to be linked to parvovirus B19, influenza, CMV and Epstein-Barr virus, according to a later analysis. The authors suggested that the approach could potentially be generalized to other disease states and immunological phenotypes.

The cohort consisted of more than 650 healthy bone marrow donors. Cohort members were all nominally healthy when sampled, although unrecorded immune exposures were likely present. The donor tested CMV seropositive, placing the donor among the 250 to 300 seropositive members of the cohort. Each donor provided a peripheral blood sample, and peripheral blood mononuclear cells were used for TCR beta sequencing. The Qiagen DNeasy Blood Extraction Kit was used to extract genomic DNA from the blood cell samples. The library was produced with the immunoSEQ multiplex PCR assay. The multiplex PCR relied on a mix of 60 forward primers for TCR Vbeta segments and 13 reverse primers for TCR Jbeta segments. Amplification of the CDR3 region of rearranged TCR beta genes was performed with a multiplex PCR assay on genomic DNA. Amplified TCR beta libraries were sequenced as 87-base-pair reads on the Illumina HiSeq System. The published analysis was carried out like this. A later analysis tallied tens of millions of unique TCR beta chains across the 610 or so repertoires, and some 10 million of those chains were shared by two or more donors. Raw reads were error-corrected and collapsed into unique sequences by a nearest-neighbor algorithm in which closely related sequences were merged to remove PCR and sequencing errors. CDR3 sequences were aligned to IMGT reference sequences to assign V, D and J gene segments. For a sequence to be retained, a match of at least six nucleotides was required to both a V gene segment and a J gene segment. Rearrangements were classified as productive when the CDR3 lacked stop codons and remained in frame with V and J, and all other rearrangements were classified as non-productive. Following IMGT convention, CDR3 was defined as the stretch from the second conserved V-encoded cysteine up to the conserved J-encoded phenylalanine. The earlier analysis of fewer than 750 of the donors excluded sequences that lacked an unambiguous match to a single V gene segment. In an earlier analysis of roughly 600 of the donors, a V segment was called functional when productive rearrangements were above 56.7%, and segregating when the standard deviation between donors exceeded 5%. A statistical classification framework was developed to diagnose cytomegalovirus status using the catalog of TCR beta chain sequences. In a later analysis, V and J genes were assigned by comparing TCR nucleotide sequences against IMGT/GENE-DB human TR gene sequences. A later analysis assigned CDR3 sequences and most-parsimonious VDJ recombination scenarios with the TCRdist pipeline. In a later analysis, each TCR beta chain was defined by its CDR3 amino acid sequence together with its V-gene family, and reads lacking a unique V-gene family were excluded. In a later analysis, 500 to 650 highly shared, low-generation-probability nucleotide sequences were removed to address suspected cross-contamination and a sequencing artifact. In a later analysis, a clonal expansion index was calculated for each public chain from normalized within-repertoire ranks of inferred template counts. In a later analysis, generation probabilities were computed using a VDJ recombination model fitted to out-of-frame rearrangements, and the results were checked against IGoR. In a later analysis, TCR-TCR, TCR-HLA and TCR-CMV co-occurrence was scored with hypergeometric tests, and a repertoire-size bias correction was applied to TCR pairs. To estimate false discovery rates, a later analysis permuted the HLA or CMV assignments 20 times. In a later analysis, co-occurring TCRs were grouped using DBSCAN, with TCRdist sequence similarity added in when clustering inside HLA-allele-positive subsets. Repertoires with fewer than 30,000 or more than 120,000 public chains were left out of co-occurrence clustering, as were roughly five repertoires with anomalous nucleotide sharing. The immuneACCESS repertoire file appears here via TCRdb, limited to in-frame rearrangements. These files lack a portion of the clones; in checked studies, under half of the deficit traces to unresolved V genes, and the cause of the others is not known. That table supplies the V and J calls and clone size; D and trimming were determined from the DNA. For this sample the table gives about 160,000 clones, of which about 82% were detected only once. In total, the top ten clones hold about 7.7% of the sample.

The clonotype originates from a woman in her thirties in good health and CMV-seropositive. Sequences were obtained from PBMCs. The chain uses TRBV6-1 and TRBJ2-2; 8 of the junction bases match TRBD1. Here is the DNA: TGTGCCAGCAGTGAAACCGACAGGGGTGCCGGGGAGCTGTTTTTT. Protein translation: CASSETDRGAGELFF.